This T cell receptor (beta chain) was identified during a study of blood T cell repertoires in COVID-19. Study context: The cDNA or gDNA used as material had been derived from T cells, B-cell-depleted T cells, or PBMCs.

Using immunoSEQ multiplex PCR, the repertoire was profiled, and TCRdb retains in-frame clones only, with some absent. The sample gives some 190,000 clones, 70% to 85% of which show up once; over 6.5% is in the top ten. This clonotype was obtained from an elderly woman with COVID-19, enrolled during active disease. The specimen sequenced was peripheral blood.

This CDR3 is CASRTGLARDEQYF. The DNA of the CDR3 is TGTGCCAGCAGAACCGGACTAGCACGGGACGAGCAGTACTTC. V gene TRBV6-5 combines with J gene TRBJ2-7, with 8 bases aligning to TRBD2. CDR3 length equals 14 residues. Germline V CDR1 and CDR2: MNHEY, SVGAGI. J lost 5 bases, V lost 6 bases, and 9 bases had no gene match.